Below, one TCR beta chain is given with its context. Its antigen is unknown. Base qualities are not at hand, and no much larger clone is one base apart. Library prep was done by the immunoSEQ multiplex PCR assay. Deep sequencing of rearranged TCR beta loci, alongside multiparametric flow cytometry, was used to profile T cell repertoires. Not all clones reach the TCRdb copy of this immuneACCESS table, which keeps in-frame sequences only. Checked studies attribute under half of the gap to unresolved V genes and leave the rest unexplained. The sample data list roughly 30,000 clones, and 81% of these were observed just once. The ten top clones hold around a third of the sample. The V and J ends are trimmed by 1 base and 1 base, leaving 8 bases between them. The CDR3 goes from the cysteine to the phenylalanine over 14 residues. The CDR3 DNA has 42 bases and is translated from base 1. CDR1 and CDR2 are read off the germline V gene (reference sequence) as GTSNPN and SVGIG.

This sample stems from a study of lymphopenia after photon versus proton radiotherapy (dated by TCRdb to between 2018 and 2021). Context from the whole study: The study compared the immunological effects of photon versus proton radiation therapy in patients with gastrointestinal tumors who developed high-grade lymphopenia. The roughly 18 patients in the cohort had gastrointestinal tumors, were treated with either photon or proton therapy, and subsequently developed lymphopenia. The study was designed to characterize how the impact on the immune system differs between the two radiation modalities.

Overall study results and their limits: After the lymphocyte count nadir, repertoires from photon-treated patients showed oligoclonal expansion, particularly of CD8+ Temra cells, and this expansion drove the decline in diversity. During treatment, patients who received photon therapy lost naive T cells and TCR diversity and gained effector/memory populations, whereas patients who received proton therapy remained relatively stable. The survival association was assessed only in patients who died, and better survival with proton therapy was presented by the authors as a possibility rather than a demonstrated result. Across the cohort, a larger post-nadir drop in TCR diversity was inversely correlated with overall survival time among patients who died.

The rearrangement joined TRBV30 to TRBJ1-5; the D gene is possibly TRBD1, with 5 bases matching. The sample here was peripheral blood, taken from a patient treated with photon-based radiotherapy. The sequence derives from a man aged 45-60 years with gastric cancer. The CDR3 corresponds to CAWSGAGSNQPQHF. The base sequence is TGTGCCTGGAGTGGGGCAGGGAGCAATCAGCCCCAGCATTTT.